This TCR beta chain was sequenced in a study of T cell responses to AZD1222 COVID-19 vaccine. Study-level findings and limits: Vaccine-associated CD4 TCRs ranged over spike, dominating at 160-218 and 743-854. After the peak T cell response, and only then, were repertoires sampled.

The CDR3 extends over 14 amino acids. The V gene end was trimmed by 2 bases and the J gene end by 4 bases; junction bases not matched to a gene: 3. The germline V gene encodes CDR1 KGHSY and CDR2 FQNENV. Turning to this clone: Its antigen remains unidentified.

TCRdb's copy holds only in-frame clones and misses some; the assay was immunoSEQ multiplex PCR. The table includes fewer than 180,000 clones, approximately 92% detected once. The sample in question was peripheral blood, obtained 28 days after the second AZD1222 dose. The gene calls are TRBV16 and TRBJ1-2, with 8 bases matching TRBD1. The receptor was isolated from an adult who received the AZD1222 COVID-19 vaccine. The CDR3 bases are TGTGCCAGCAGCCAACAGGGGGCTAGCTATGGCTACACCTTC. The encoded protein is CASSQQGASYGYTF. Full variable domain (outside the CDR3, taken from reference TRBV16 and TRBJ1-2): GEEVAQTPKHLVRGEGQKAKLYCAPIKGHSYVFWYQQVLKNEFKFLISFQNENVFDETGMPKERFSAKCLPNSPCSLEIQATKLEDSAVYFCASSQQGASYGYTFGSGTRLTVV.